This paragraph covers one TCR beta chain sequence. The entry originates in a study of T cells after somatic rescue of genetic block. This CDR3 spans 17 amino acids. Germline CDR1 reads MNHEY; CDR2 reads SMNVEV (reference sequence). V lost 5 bases and J lost 5, with 24 bases in between. The data were produced by immunoSEQ multiplex PCR, yet TCRdb's version contains in-frame clones alone and is incomplete. The sample shows some 7,000 clones, about 81% of them seen only once. The origin of this receptor is a boy between 10 and 17 years old. Sequencing was performed on peripheral blood mononuclear cells (PBMCs). This chain links TRBV27 with TRBJ1-1; possible D gene TRBD1, 5 bases. This CDR3 reads CASSPRIGANLETEAFF. The CDR3 nucleotides read TGTGCCAGCAGTCCTCGTATAGGGGCCAATTTAGAAACTGAAGCTTTCTTT.